A selection of T cell receptor beta chains follows, all from one sample in a study of T cells after yellow fever vaccination. In TCRdb, the 5' RACE reads were re-called with MiXCR into one record per CDR3 protein. Of about 340,000 distinct CDR3 sequences listed, under 15% are singletons. Sequences were derived from CD4+ T cells sorted from PBMCs, sampled 15 days after the yellow fever booster vaccination. The receptors originated from a man between 18 and 29 years old who received the YFV17D yellow fever vaccine. CDR3s include the opening cysteine and the closing phenylalanine or tryptophan. A D gene is named only where the DNA matches it firmly. Part of the rows lack a size; the others show once, few, many or a class for expanded clones.

many	TRBJ1-5	15	TRBV4-1	TRBD1	TGCGCCAGCAGCCCCACAGGGGTTAGCAATCAGCCCCAGCATTTT	CASSPTGVSNQPQHF
-	TRBJ2-3	15	TRBV27	TRBD2	TGTGCCAGCACTGCCATTACTAGCGGGGTGGATACGCAGTATTTT	CASTAITSGVDTQYF
-	TRBJ2-4	16	TRBV5-1	TRBD2	TGCGCCAGCAGCCTCAGTGGTAGCGGGGGTCTCAACATTCAGTACTTC	CASSLSGSGGLNIQYF
many	TRBJ2-5	17	TRBV4-3	-	TGCGCCAGCAGCCAAGAAGGGGTAGCGGATGCCGTTGAGACCCAGTACTTC	CASSQEGVADAVETQYF
many	TRBJ2-5	14	TRBV6-5	-	TGTGCCAGCAGTTACTCGGGCAGGGGAGAGACCCAGTACTTC	CASSYSGRGETQYF
-	TRBJ2-3	16	TRBV5-4	TRBD2	TGTGCCAGCAGCTTGGCTAGCGGGGGGGGTTTCGATACGCAGTATTTT	CASSLASGGGFDTQYF
many	TRBJ1-1	10	TRBV20-1	-	TGCAGTGGGCTGGGAACTGAAGCTTTCTTT	CSGLGTEAFF
-	TRBJ2-7	14	TRBV5-6	TRBD1	TGTGCCAGCAGCTCACAGGGGGTTTGGTACGAGCAGTACTTC	CASSSQGVWYEQYF
many	TRBJ1-2	13	TRBV10-2	-	TGCGCCAGCAGGGGGGGCGGTAACTATGGCTACACCTTC	CASRGGGNYGYTF
many	TRBJ2-5	15	TRBV7-2	TRBD2	TGTGCCAGCAGCCAGACTAGCGGGGGACAAGAGACCCAGTACTTC	CASSQTSGGQETQYF
few	TRBJ2-2	15	TRBV6-1	TRBD1	TGTGCCAGCAGTGCGGACAGGGGGCTTACCGGGGAGCTGTTTTTT	CASSADRGLTGELFF
many	TRBJ1-2	13	TRBV6-5	-	TGTGCCATCCGGGACGGGATTAACTATGGCTACACCTTC	CAIRDGINYGYTF
few	TRBJ1-1	12	TRBV7-2	-	TGTGCCAGCAGCTTACCAGATATGAGAGCTTTCTTT	CASSLPDMRAFF
few	TRBJ2-1	17	TRBV12-3/TRBV12-4	TRBD2	TGTGCCAGCAGTTTGCTGCGGAGCGGGGGAACCTACAATGAGCAGTTCTTC	CASSLLRSGGTYNEQFF